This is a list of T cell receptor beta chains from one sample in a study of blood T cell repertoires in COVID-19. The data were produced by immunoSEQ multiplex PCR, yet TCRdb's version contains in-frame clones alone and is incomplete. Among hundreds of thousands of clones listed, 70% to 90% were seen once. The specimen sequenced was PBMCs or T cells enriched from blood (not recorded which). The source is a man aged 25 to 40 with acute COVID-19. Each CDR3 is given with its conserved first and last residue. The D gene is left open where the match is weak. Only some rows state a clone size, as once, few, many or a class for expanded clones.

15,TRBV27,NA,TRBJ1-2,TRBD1,TGTGCCAGCAGCTCCGGGACAGGCACTAACTATGGCTACACCTTC,CASSSGTGTNYGYTF
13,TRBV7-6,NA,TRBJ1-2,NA,TGTGCCAGCAGCTTAGCGAACAGCTATGGCTACACCTTC,CASSLANSYGYTF
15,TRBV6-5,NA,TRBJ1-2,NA,TGTGCCAGCAGTTCCACGGGGGGGACCTTCTATGGCTACACCTTC,CASSSTGGTFYGYTF
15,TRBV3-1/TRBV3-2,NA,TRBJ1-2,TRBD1,TGTGCCAGCAGCCCTGGGGACAGCCTTGACTATGGCTACACCTTC,CASSPGDSLDYGYTF
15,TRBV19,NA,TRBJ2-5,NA,TGTGCCACCAAAAGGGCAGGGGCGGCTCAAGAGACCCAGTACTTC,CATKRAGAAQETQYF
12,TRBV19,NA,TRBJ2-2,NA,TGTGCCAGTAGTATGACTCACGGGGAGCTGTTTTTT,CASSMTHGELFF
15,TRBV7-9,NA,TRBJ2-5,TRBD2,TGTGCCAGCAGCTCCGGCCCTAGCGGGGGGGAGACCCAGTACTTC,CASSSGPSGGETQYF
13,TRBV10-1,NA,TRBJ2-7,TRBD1,TGCGCCAGTTGGTGGGACAGGGGGCTCGAGCAGTACTTC,CASWWDRGLEQYF
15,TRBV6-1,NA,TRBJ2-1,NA,TGTGCCAGCAGTGAAGGAAAGGGGGTGAACAATGAGCAGTTCTTC,CASSEGKGVNNEQFF
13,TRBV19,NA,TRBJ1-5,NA,TGTGCCAGTAGTATAGATCTGTATCAGCCCCAGCATTTT,CASSIDLYQPQHF
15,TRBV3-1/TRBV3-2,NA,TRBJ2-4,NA,TGTGCCAGCAGCCAACCGACCGGGGGCAAAAACATTCAGTACTTC,CASSQPTGGKNIQYF
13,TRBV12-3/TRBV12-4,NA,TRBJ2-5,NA,TGTGCCAGCGGTCAACTAGCCCGGGAGACCCAGTACTTC,CASGQLARETQYF
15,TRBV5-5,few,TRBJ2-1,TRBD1,TGTGCCAGCAGCCGCGGGACAGGAGACTACAATGAGCAGTTCTTC,CASSRGTGDYNEQFF
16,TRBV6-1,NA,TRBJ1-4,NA,TGTGCCAGCAGTGAAGCTGGGCTTGCAACTAATGAAAAACTGTTTTTT,CASSEAGLATNEKLFF